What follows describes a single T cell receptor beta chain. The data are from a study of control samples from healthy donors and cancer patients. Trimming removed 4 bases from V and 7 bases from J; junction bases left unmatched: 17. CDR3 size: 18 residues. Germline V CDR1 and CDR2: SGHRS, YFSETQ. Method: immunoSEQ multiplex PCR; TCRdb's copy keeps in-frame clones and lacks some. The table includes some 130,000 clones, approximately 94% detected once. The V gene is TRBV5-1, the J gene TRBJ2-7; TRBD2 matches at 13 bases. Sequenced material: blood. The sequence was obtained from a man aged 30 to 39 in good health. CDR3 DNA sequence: TGCGCCAGCAGCGCGTCACTAGCGGGGGGGACTAAGTTGAGGGAGCAGTACTTC. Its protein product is CASSASLAGGTKLREQYF.